Listed here are 10 T cell receptor beta chains from one sample, sequenced in a study of blood T cell repertoires in COVID-19. Sequencing was performed with immunoSEQ multiplex PCR; in TCRdb, only in-frame clones are kept and a portion is missing. Of 350,000 to 500,000 clones listed, about 88% are singletons. Specimen: PBMCs or T cells enriched from blood (not recorded which). These receptor sequences come from a woman under 30 who had been exposed to COVID-19.

The V and J genes are TRBV6-5 and TRBJ1-2; unclear D gene. V lost 0 bases, J lost 5 bases, and 16 bases lay in between. The CDR3 runs to 16 residues. Germline V gene sequence: CDR1 MNHEY, CDR2 SVGAGI. The CDR3: CASSYSPGSDLYGYTF. CDR3 DNA sequence: TGTGCCAGCAGTTACTCTCCGGGCTCGGACTTATATGGCTACACCTTC.

This clone was counted only a few times. The rearrangement uses TRBV6-5 and TRBJ1-2; 9 nucleotides agree with TRBD1. There are 13 residues in the CDR3. V shed 6 bases, J shed 4 bases, and the junction held 3 bases outside the gene matches. In germline, CDR1 is MNHEY, CDR2 SVGAGI. The CDR3 nucleotides read TGTGCCAGCAGACAGGGGGCCGGCTATGGCTACACCTTC. Translating it yields CASRQGAGYGYTF.

The chain is built from TRBV27 and TRBJ2-2, with TRBD2 matching 12 bases. This CDR3 contains 14 residues. V lost 8 bases to trimming and J lost 3 bases; unmatched junction nucleotides: 1. The germline V gene has CDR1 MNHEY and CDR2 SMNVEV (reference sequence). In DNA form, the CDR3 reads TGTGCCAGCGCTAGCGGGAGGGACACCGGGGAGCTGTTTTTT. It translates to CASASGRDTGELFF.

This chain's CDR3 is CASSLPNGNIQYF. CDR3 in DNA: TGTGCCAGCAGCCTTCCAAACGGAAACATTCAGTACTTC. The V and J genes are TRBV5-6 and TRBJ2-4; D is undetermined. The germline V and J ends were trimmed by 4 bases and 6 bases, with 11 bases remaining between them. This CDR3 contains 13 residues. Germline loops: CDR1 SGHDT, CDR2 YYEEEE. The full variable domain, in which reference TRBV5-6 and TRBJ2-4 provide the parts outside the CDR3, is DAGVTQSPTHLIKTRGQQVTLRCSPKSGHDTVSWYQQALGQGPQFIFQYYEEEERQRGNFPDRFSGHQFPNYSSELNVNALLLGDSALYLCASSLPNGNIQYFGAGTRLSVL.

This clone is a singleton in its sample. V usage is TRBV5-5 and J usage is TRBJ1-3, with D possibly TRBD1 on 5 matching bases. Germline assignment: CDR1 SGHKS and CDR2 YYEKEE (reference sequence). Trimming shortened V by 2 bases and J by 0 bases, and 15 bases separated the two germline ends. The CDR3 is 17 residues long. The DNA of the CDR3 is TGTGCCAGCAGCTTTTGGCGAGACAGAACCTCTGGAAACACCATATATTTT. Translation: CASSFWRDRTSGNTIYF.

The rearrangement joins TRBV6-2 or TRBV6-3 to TRBJ1-2; D gene unclear. V shed 0 bases and J shed 8 bases, with 10 bases lying between them. The CDR3 is 13 residues long. Germline V CDR1 and CDR2: MNHEY, SVGEGT. The CDR3 here is CASSYSAGGGYTF. The CDR3 DNA reads TGTGCCAGCAGTTACTCGGCTGGCGGGGGCTACACCTTC.

The genes are TRBV28 and TRBJ1-2; TRBD1 agrees at 10 bases. CDR3 length: 18 residues. V was clipped by 2 bases and J by 0 bases; unmatched bases: 9. The V gene's germline CDR1 is MDHEN and CDR2 SYDVKM. The CDR3 nucleotides are TGTGCCAGCAGTTTAGATTTGGGACAGGGGCCTTCTAACTATGGCTACACCTTC. This codes for CASSLDLGQGPSNYGYTF.

J is TRBJ1-5 and V is TRBV6-1; no clear D. CDR1 and CDR2 (germline): MNHNS, SASEGT. The CDR3 runs 14 residues. V was cut by 3 bases and J by 3 bases, with 9 bases left in between. In DNA form, the CDR3 reads TGTGCCAGCAGTGATACTGAGGCCAATCAGCCCCAGCATTTT. Translation gives CASSDTEANQPQHF.

J is TRBJ1-5 and V is TRBV19, with D tentatively TRBD1 (6 bases). The length of the CDR3 is 14 residues. V was pared by 4 bases and J by 2 bases, with 9 bases between. CDR1 and CDR2 (germline): LNHDA, SQIVND (reference sequence). The CDR3 reads CASSRAGGNQPQHF. CDR3 sequence (DNA): TGTGCCAGTAGTAGGGCAGGGGGCAATCAGCCCCAGCATTTT.

The CDR3 protein is CASRTSGGPTDTQYF. The CDR3 DNA is TGTGCCAGCAGAACTAGCGGGGGGCCCACAGATACGCAGTATTTT. The chain uses TRBV6-5 and TRBJ2-3; 12 nucleotides match TRBD2. The trim removed 6 bases at V and 2 bases at J, leaving 3 bases unmatched. Germline V CDR1 and CDR2: MNHEY, SVGAGI. CDR3 size: 15 residues.